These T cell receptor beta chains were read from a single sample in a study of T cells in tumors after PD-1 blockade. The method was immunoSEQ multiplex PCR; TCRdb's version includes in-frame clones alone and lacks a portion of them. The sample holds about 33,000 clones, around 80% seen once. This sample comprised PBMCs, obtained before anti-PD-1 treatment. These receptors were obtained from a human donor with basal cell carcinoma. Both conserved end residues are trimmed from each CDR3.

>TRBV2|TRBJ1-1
ASRWTGVNTEAF
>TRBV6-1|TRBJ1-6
ASSELQTGASPLH
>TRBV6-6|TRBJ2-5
ASKTSGVGETQY
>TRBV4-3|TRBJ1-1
ASSQAGTGVNTEAF
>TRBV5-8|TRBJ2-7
ASSQGPDYEQY
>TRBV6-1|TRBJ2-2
ASSGLAGGTNTGELF
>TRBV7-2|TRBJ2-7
ASSLAAQGGYEQY
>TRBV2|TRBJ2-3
ASSEGGVTDTQY
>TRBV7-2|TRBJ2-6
ASSLGGQSGANVLT
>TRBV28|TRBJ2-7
ASSLAGTYEQY
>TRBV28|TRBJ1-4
ASSRLLEKLF
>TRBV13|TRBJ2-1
ASSPTTGTGGVFGYNEQF
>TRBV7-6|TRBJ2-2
ASSLSVQSNTGELF
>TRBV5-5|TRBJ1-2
ASSPLGGRGYT
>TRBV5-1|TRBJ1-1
ASSLFDSMNTEAF
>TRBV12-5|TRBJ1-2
ASGSTGFYGYT
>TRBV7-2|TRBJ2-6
ASSPWGEGAGANVLT
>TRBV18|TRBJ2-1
ASSPQRGNNEQF
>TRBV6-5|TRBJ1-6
ASSYTTGDDSPLH
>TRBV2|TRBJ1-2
ASGVDRLNYGYT
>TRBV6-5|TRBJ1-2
ASSLRGSNYGYT
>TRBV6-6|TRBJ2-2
ASSRQPGTNTGELF
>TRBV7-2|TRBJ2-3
ASSLGGITDTQY
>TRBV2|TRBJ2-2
ASTPGGNTGELF
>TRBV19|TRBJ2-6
ASTLTGGTNVLT
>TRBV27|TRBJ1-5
ASSLRGGNQPQH
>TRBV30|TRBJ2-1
AWSSLSSYNEQF
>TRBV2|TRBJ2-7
ASSRDTGVEQY
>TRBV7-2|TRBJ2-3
ASSLLGGPDTQY
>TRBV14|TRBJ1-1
ASSQRPPGAF
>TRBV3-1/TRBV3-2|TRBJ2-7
ASSPMTSSDEQY
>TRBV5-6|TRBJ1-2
ASSLESQGLYGYT
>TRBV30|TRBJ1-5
AWRRTGNNQPQH
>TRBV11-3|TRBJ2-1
ASSLEQGAGGNEQF
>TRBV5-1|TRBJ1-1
ASSTDRPGTEAF
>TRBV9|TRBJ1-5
ASSVGLNSNQPQH
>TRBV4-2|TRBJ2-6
ASSRSTGGSGANVLT
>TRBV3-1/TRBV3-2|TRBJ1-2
ASSQGGPSGYT
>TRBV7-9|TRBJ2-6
ASSLTSGANVLT
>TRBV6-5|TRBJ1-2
ASSSGYGYT
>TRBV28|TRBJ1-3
ASSLQRNSGNTIY
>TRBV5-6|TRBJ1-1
ASTSIGRVSSEAF
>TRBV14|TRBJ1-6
ASSPGQGLNSPLH
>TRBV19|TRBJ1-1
ASSISQGYTEAF
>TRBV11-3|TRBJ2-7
ASSLGGSQSSYEQY
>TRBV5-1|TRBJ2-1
ASSSGQPNNEQF
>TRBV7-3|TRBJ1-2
ASSQKPGTGNGYT
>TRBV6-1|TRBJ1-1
ASSEVRLNTEAF
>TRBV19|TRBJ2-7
ASSISGPFGEQY
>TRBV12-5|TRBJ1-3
ASAPVSYSGNTIY
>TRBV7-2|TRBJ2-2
ASSLNQDNTGELF
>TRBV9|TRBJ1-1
ASSSWTDTWNTEAF
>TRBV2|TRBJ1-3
ASSPGPSRTGNTIY
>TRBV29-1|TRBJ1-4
SVEDLNTGRGLF
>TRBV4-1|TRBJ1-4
ASSSALGKLF
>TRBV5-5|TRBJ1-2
ASSSTAANYGYT
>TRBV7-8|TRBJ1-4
ASSSPRPLAKLF